This T cell receptor (beta chain) was obtained from a study of blood T cells in healthy people across ages. From germline, CDR1 is ENHRY and CDR2 SYGVKD. Unmatched junction bases numbered 11, after V lost 9 bases and J lost 6 bases. The CDR3 consists of 14 residues. Combining a sample-barcoded 5' primer with a J-beta primer mix, a second PCR ran for 7 to 11 cycles. TCRdb processed the 5' RACE reads anew with MiXCR; each CDR3 protein has one entry. The table includes 1.8 million or so distinct CDR3 sequences, about two fifths detected once. Whole-study findings and limits: Any conclusive comparison of naive versus antigen-experienced cells was prevented by using unsorted PBMCs.

Total RNA, at least 5.5 micrograms per sample, came from PBMCs. As to this clonotype: Its antigen is as yet unknown.

This chain links TRBV10-3 with TRBJ1-5, with TRBD1 matching 7 bases. This receptor was obtained from a human donor in good health. Sequenced sample: blood. The CDR3 sequence: CAIRASGGSQPQHF. The DNA for the CDR3 is TGTGCCATACGCGCTTCAGGGGGAAGTCAGCCCCAGCATTTT.